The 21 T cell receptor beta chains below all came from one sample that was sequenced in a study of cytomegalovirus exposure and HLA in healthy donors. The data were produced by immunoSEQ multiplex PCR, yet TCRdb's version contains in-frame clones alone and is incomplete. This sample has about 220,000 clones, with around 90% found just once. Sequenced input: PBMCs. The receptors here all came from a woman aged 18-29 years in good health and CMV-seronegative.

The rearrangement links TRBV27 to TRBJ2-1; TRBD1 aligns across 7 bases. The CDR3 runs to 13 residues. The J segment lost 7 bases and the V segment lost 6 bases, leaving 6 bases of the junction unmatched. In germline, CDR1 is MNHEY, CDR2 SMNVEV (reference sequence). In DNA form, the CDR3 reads TGTGCCAGCAGGAGGCAGGGGGAAAATGAGCAGTTCTTC. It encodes CASRRQGENEQFF.

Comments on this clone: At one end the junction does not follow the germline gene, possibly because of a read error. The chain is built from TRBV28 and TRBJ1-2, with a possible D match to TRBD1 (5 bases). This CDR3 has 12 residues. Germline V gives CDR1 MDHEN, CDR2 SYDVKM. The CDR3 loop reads CTVGGSDYGYTF. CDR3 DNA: TGCACGGTCGGGGGTTCAGACTATGGCTACACCTTC.

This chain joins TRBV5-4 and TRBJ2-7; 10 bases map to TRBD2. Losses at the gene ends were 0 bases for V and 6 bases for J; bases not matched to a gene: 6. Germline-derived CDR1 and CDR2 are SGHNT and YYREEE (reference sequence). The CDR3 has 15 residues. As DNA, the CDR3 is TGTGCCAGCAGCTTGGACCTAGCGGGAGTCGGCGAGCAGTACTTC. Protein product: CASSLDLAGVGEQYF.

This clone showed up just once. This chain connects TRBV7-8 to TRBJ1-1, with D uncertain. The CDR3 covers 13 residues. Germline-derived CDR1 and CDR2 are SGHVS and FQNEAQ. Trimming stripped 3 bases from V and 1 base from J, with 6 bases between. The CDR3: CASSFGRNTEAFF. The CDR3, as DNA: TGTGCCAGCAGCTTCGGGAGGAACACTGAAGCTTTCTTT.

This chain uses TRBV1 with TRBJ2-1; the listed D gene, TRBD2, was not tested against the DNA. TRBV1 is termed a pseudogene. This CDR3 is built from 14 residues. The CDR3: CTSSQDARDVEQFF. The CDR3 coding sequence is TGCACCAGCAGCCAAGATGCGCGGGACGTTGAGCAGTTCTTC.

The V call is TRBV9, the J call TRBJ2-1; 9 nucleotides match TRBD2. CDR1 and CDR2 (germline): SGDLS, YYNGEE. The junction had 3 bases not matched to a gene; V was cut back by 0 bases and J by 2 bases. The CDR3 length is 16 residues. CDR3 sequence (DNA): TGTGCCAGCAGCGTAGTCGCGGGAGGGACCTACAATGAGCAGTTCTTC. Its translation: CASSVVAGGTYNEQFF.

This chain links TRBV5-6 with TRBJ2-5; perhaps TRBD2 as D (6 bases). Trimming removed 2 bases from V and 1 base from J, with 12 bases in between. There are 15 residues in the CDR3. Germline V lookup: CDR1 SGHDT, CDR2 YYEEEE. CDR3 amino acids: CASSFVGGSQETQYF. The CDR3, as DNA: TGTGCCAGCAGCTTTGTGGGAGGCAGCCAAGAGACCCAGTACTTC.

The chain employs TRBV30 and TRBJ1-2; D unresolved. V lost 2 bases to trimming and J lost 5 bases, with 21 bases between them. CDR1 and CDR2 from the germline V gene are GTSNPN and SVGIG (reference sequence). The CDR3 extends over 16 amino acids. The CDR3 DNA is TGTGCCTGGAGTCGGGTTGGGGTCCTCCGGAGGTATGGCTACACCTTC. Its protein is CAWSRVGVLRRYGYTF.

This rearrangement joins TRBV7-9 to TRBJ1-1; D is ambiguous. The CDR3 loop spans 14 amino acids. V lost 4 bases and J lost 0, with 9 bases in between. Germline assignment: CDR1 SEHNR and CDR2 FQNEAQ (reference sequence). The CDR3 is CASSSQSLNTEAFF. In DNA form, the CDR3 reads TGTGCCAGCAGCTCCCAGTCCCTGAACACTGAAGCTTTCTTT.

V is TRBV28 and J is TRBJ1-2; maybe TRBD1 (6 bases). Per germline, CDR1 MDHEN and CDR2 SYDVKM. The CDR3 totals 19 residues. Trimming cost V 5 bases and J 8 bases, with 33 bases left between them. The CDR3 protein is CASSRPLTMRGTNAGGYTF. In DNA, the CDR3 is TGTGCCAGCAGTAGACCCCTAACGATGAGGGGGACAAACGCAGGGGGCTACACCTTC.

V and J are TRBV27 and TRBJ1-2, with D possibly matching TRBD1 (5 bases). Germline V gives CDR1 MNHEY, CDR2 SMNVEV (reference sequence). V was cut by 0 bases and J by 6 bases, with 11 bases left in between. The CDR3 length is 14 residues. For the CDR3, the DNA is TGTGCCAGCAGTTTATCGGGGGGAGGGCATGGCTACACCTTC. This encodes CASSLSGGGHGYTF.

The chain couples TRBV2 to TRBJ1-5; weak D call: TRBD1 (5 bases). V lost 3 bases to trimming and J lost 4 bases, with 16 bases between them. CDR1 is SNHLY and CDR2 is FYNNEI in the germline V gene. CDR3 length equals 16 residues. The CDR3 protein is CASSDGVGGENQPQHF. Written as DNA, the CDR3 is TGTGCCAGCAGTGATGGGGTCGGAGGGGAAAATCAGCCCCAGCATTTT. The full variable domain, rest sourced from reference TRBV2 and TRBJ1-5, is EPEVTQTPSHQVTQMGQEVILRCVPISNHLYFYWYRQILGQKVEFLVSFYNNEISEKSEIFDDQFSVERPDGSNFTLKIRSTKLEDSAMYFCASSDGVGGENQPQHFGDGTRLSIL.

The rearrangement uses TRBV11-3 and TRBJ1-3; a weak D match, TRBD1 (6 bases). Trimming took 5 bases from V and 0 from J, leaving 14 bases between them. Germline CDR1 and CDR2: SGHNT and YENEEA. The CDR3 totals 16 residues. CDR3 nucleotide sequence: TGTGCCAGCAGCCGGGGAGACAGGTTCTCTGGAAACACCATATATTTT. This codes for CASSRGDRFSGNTIYF.

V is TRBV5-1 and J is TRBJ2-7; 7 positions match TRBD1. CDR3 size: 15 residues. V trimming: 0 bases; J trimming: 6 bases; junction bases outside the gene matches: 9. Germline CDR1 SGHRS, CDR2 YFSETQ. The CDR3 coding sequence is TGCGCCAGCAGCTTGGCCGATACAGGGGTTGGCGAGCAGTACTTC. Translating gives CASSLADTGVGEQYF. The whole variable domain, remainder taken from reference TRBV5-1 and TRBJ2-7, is KAGVTQTPRYLIKTRGQQVTLSCSPISGHRSVSWYQQTPGQGLQFLFEYFSETQRNKGNFPGRFSGRQFSNSRSEMNVSTLELGDSALYLCASSLADTGVGEQYFGPGTRLTVT.

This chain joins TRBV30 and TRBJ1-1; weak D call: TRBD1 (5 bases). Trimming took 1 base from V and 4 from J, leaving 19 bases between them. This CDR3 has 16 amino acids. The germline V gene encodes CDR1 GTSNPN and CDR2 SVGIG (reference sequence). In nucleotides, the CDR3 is TGTGCCTGGAGTGAGTGGTTAAGGTACAGGCCCACTGAAGCTTTCTTT. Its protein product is CAWSEWLRYRPTEAFF.

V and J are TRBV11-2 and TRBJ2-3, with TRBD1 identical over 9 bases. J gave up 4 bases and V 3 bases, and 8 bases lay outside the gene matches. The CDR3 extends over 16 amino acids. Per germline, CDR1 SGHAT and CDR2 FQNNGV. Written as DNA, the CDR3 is TGTGCCAGCAGCTTCGGGACGGGACAGGGCCCAGATACGCAGTATTTT. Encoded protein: CASSFGTGQGPDTQYF.

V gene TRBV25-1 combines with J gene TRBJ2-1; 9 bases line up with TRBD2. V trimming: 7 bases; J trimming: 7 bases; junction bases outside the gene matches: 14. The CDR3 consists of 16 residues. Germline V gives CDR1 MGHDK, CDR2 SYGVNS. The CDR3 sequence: CASTLSVREGGNEQFF. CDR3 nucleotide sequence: TGTGCCAGCACGCTCTCGGTGCGGGAGGGGGGGAATGAGCAGTTCTTC.

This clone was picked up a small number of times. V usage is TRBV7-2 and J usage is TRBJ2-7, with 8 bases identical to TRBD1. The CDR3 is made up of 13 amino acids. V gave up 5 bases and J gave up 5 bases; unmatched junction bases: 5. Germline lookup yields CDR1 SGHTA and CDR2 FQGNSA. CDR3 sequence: CASSLLTGDEQYF. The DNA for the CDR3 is TGTGCCAGCAGCCTCCTGACAGGGGACGAGCAGTACTTC.

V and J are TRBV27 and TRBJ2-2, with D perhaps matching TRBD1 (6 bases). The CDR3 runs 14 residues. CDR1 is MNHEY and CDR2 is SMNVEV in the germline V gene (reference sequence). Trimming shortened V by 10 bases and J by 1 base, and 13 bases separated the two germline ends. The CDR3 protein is CAIRGSRNTGELFF. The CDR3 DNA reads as TGTGCCATCAGGGGTAGCAGGAACACCGGGGAGCTGTTTTTT.

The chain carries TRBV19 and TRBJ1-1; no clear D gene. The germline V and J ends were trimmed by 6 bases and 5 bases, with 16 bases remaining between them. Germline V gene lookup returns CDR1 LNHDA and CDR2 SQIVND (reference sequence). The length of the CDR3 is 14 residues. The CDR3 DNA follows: TGTGCCAGTAGAGGCGGGAGGTTAAGGACTGAAGCTTTCTTT. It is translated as CASRGGRLRTEAFF.

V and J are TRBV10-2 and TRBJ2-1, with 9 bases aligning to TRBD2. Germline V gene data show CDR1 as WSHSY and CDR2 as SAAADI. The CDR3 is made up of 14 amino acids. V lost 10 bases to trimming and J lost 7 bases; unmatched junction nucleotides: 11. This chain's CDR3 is CAIAGGRARNEQFF. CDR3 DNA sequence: TGCGCCATCGCGGGCGGGAGGGCCCGTAATGAGCAGTTCTTC.